These 17 T cell receptor beta chains were all obtained from the same sample, sequenced in a study of CXCR3-negative and CXCR3-positive naive CD8 T cells. Study results and caveats: CXCR3-positive naive cells had more hydrophobic TRB CDR3s than CXCR3-negative naive cells.

The antigens of these receptors remain unknown. UMI-tagged TRB cDNA libraries were built via 5' RACE. TCRdb re-called the 5' RACE reads and shows each CDR3 protein once, DNA omitted. This listing includes some 120,000 distinct CDR3 sequences. The sequencing input was naive CXCR3+ CD8+ T cells from blood. Noted subset: CD45RO-CCR7+CD27+CD95- naive CD8+ T cells expressing CXCR3 (TNR3+). These receptors all stem from a human donor in good health. Some clones in this sample may be carry-over from other donors' samples.

This chain uses TRBV20-1 with TRBJ1-1; as DNA is missing, the TRBD1 call by TCRdb cannot be tested. The CDR3 loop spans 16 amino acids. The germline CDR1 and CDR2 sequences are DFQATT and SNEGSKA (reference sequence). The CDR3 spells CSARDVRQGSGTEAFF.

V and J are TRBV12-3 or TRBV12-4 and TRBJ2-2; the TRBD1 assignment by TCRdb is unverifiable without DNA. This CDR3 is built from 16 residues. The CDR3 protein is CASSLWGTGNTGELFF.

V and J are TRBV29-1 and TRBJ2-1; as DNA is missing, the TRBD1 call by TCRdb cannot be tested. The CDR3 is 15 amino acids. Germline CDR1 reads SQVTM; CDR2 reads ANQGSEA. The CDR3 protein is CSVHGTGGANNEQFF.

This chain uses TRBV2 with TRBJ2-1; the D call from TCRdb, TRBD1, cannot be confirmed without DNA. This CDR3 is built from 13 residues. Germline CDR1 is SNHLY and CDR2 is FYNNEI. Here the CDR3 reads CASSSGGLNEQFF.

The chain couples TRBV11-1 to TRBJ2-1. The CDR3 loop spans 13 amino acids. Looked up from germline, CDR1 is SGHAT and CDR2 is FQDESV (reference sequence). CDR3 loop: CASSLWMYNEQFF. Full variable domain (outside the CDR3, taken from reference TRBV11-1 and TRBJ2-1): EAEVAQSPRYKITEKSQAVAFWCDPISGHATLYWYRQILGQGPELLVQFQDESVVDDSQLPKDRFSAERLKGVDSTLKIQPAELGDSAMYLCASSLWMYNEQFFGPGTRLTVL.

The chain joins TRBV29-1 to TRBJ2-1. The germline V gene encodes CDR1 SQVTM and CDR2 ANQGSEA. The CDR3 consists of 15 residues. This CDR3 is CSVEDLASSYNEQFF.

The CDR3: CASSYGDQNTEAFF. The rearrangement joins TRBV6-5 to TRBJ1-1. Looked up from germline, CDR1 is MNHEY and CDR2 is SVGAGI. The CDR3 is made up of 14 amino acids.

The V gene is TRBV28, the J gene TRBJ2-7. Per germline, CDR1 MDHEN and CDR2 SYDVKM. This CDR3 is 14 amino acids long. CDR3 in amino acids: CASSQRQSSYEQYF.

The chain links TRBV20-1 to TRBJ2-7; TCRdb proposes TRBD2, but this gene call is untestable without DNA. Germline CDR1 DFQATT, CDR2 SNEGSKA (reference sequence). The length of the CDR3 is 20 residues. The CDR3: CSARSSRGPGLAGGADEQYF.

The gene calls are TRBV12-3 or TRBV12-4 and TRBJ1-1; TCRdb gives TRBD1 as the D gene, but with no DNA this cannot be confirmed. The CDR3 is made up of 16 amino acids. CDR3 residues: CASSPLAPWDDTEAFF.

The J gene is TRBJ1-2, the V gene TRBV5-1. Per the germline V gene, CDR1 is SGHRS and CDR2 is YFSETQ. The CDR3 sequence is 11 residues long. CDR3 in amino acids: CASSGGYGYTF.

The chain combines TRBV4-1 with TRBJ1-5. Germline loops: CDR1 MGHRA, CDR2 YSYEKL. The CDR3 totals 14 residues. The CDR3 sequence is CASSQQGPRTPQHF.

V and J are TRBV4-3 and TRBJ2-7. CDR1 is LGHNA, CDR2 YSLEER, per germline. CDR3 length equals 14 residues. CDR3: CASSQTTDGYEQYF.

This sequence joins TRBV19 and TRBJ1-1. The CDR3 contains 12 residues. Germline V CDR1 and CDR2: LNHDA, SQIVND (reference sequence). The chain's CDR3 is CASSIWNTEAFF.

The chain couples TRBV7-2 to TRBJ2-3; TCRdb reports TRBD1, a call that lacks DNA to check it against. The germline gives CDR1 SGHTA, CDR2 FQGNSA. This CDR3 is built from 14 residues. The CDR3 spells CASSLVAGADTQYF.

This chain links TRBV29-1 with TRBJ1-2; TCRdb calls TRBD1, which cannot be checked without DNA. Germline CDR1 reads SQVTM; CDR2 reads ANQGSEA. CDR3 length equals 15 residues. Here the CDR3 reads CSVPGTGSDLNGHTF.

The chain joins TRBV10-2 to TRBJ2-3; TCRdb designates TRBD1, a call that cannot be tested without DNA. Germline CDR1 WSHSY, CDR2 SAAADI. The CDR3 length is 14 residues. CDR3 protein: CASSPWVKEDTQYF.